The 30 T cell receptor beta chains below all came from one sample that was sequenced in a study of blood T cell repertoires in COVID-19. Clones were sequenced by immunoSEQ multiplex PCR, and TCRdb holds only the in-frame ones, with some missing. The data show more than 30,000 clones, with roughly 87% seen just once and around an eighth held by the top ten. The material sequenced was peripheral blood. All receptors derive from a man between 60 and 75 years old with active COVID-19.

The chain is built from TRBV2 and TRBJ2-7; D gene uncertain. The CDR3 runs to 12 residues. CDR1 SNHLY and CDR2 FYNNEI come from the germline V gene. V was clipped by 6 bases and J by 3 bases, with 9 bases between them. The CDR3 is CASSATNYEQYF. As DNA, the CDR3 is TGTGCCAGCAGCGCAACTAACTACGAGCAGTACTTC.

The chain uses TRBV21-1 and TRBJ2-7; no check of the table's D call, TRBD1, against the DNA was made. TRBV21-1 represents a pseudogene. This CDR3 region has 15 residues. The CDR3 DNA sequence: TGTGCCAGCAGATGGGACAGGTCCAGGCACCACGAGCAGTACTTC. Translating it yields CASRWDRSRHHEQYF.

The chain recombines TRBV19 with TRBJ2-1; 10 bases agree with TRBD2. The junction had 5 bases not matched to a gene; V was cut back by 0 bases and J by 0 bases. The CDR3 has 18 amino acids. Germline values: CDR1 LNHDA, CDR2 SQIVND (reference sequence). CDR3 region: CASSIEAGGPYSYNEQFF. CDR3 in DNA: TGTGCCAGTAGTATAGAAGCGGGGGGGCCATACTCCTACAATGAGCAGTTCTTC.

This clone occurred once. The chain couples TRBV5-6 to TRBJ2-7; 11 nucleotides match TRBD1. V lost 4 bases to trimming and J lost 7 bases; unmatched junction nucleotides: 4. The length of the CDR3 is 13 residues. Germline CDR1 and CDR2: SGHDT and YYEEEE. The CDR3 DNA reads TGTGCCAGCAGCACGGACAGGGGGCTTGAGCAGTACTTC. Protein sequence: CASSTDRGLEQYF.

The chain carries TRBV7-2 and TRBJ2-1, with D perhaps matching TRBD2 (6 bases). Trimming pared 1 base from V and 12 bases from J, leaving 22 bases between. This CDR3 is 16 amino acids long. Per germline, CDR1 SGHTA and CDR2 FQGNSA. The CDR3 region is CASSLEAGLLFSRQFF. CDR3 nucleotide sequence: TGTGCCAGCAGCTTAGAGGCGGGGCTCCTTTTTTCGAGGCAGTTCTTC.

V is TRBV28 and J is TRBJ2-7; tentatively, D is TRBD1 (5 bases). Trimming took off 2 bases at V and 8 bases at J, with 16 bases between the two ends. Germline CDR1 is MDHEN and CDR2 is SYDVKM. This CDR3 contains 14 residues. CDR3 DNA sequence: TGTGCCAGCAGTTTACCAGGGTCCCTCCTCAAGCAGTACTTC. Amino acids: CASSLPGSLLKQYF.

The chain couples TRBV19 to TRBJ1-1; D remains unclear. The CDR3 loop spans 16 amino acids. Germline V gene data show CDR1 as LNHDA and CDR2 as SQIVND (reference sequence). The V end was cut by 6 bases, the J end by 1 base, with 18 bases between. The CDR3 reads CASRMTWRARNTEAFF. CDR3 DNA: TGTGCCAGTAGAATGACTTGGCGGGCTCGGAACACTGAAGCTTTCTTT.

The chain recombines TRBV7-3 with TRBJ1-1; D is unresolved. Germline CDR1 reads SGHTA; CDR2 reads FQGTGA. The CDR3 spans 13 residues. The V and J ends lost 1 base and 8 bases respectively, with 11 bases between them. The CDR3 sequence: CASSLSHTLEAFF. CDR3 coding DNA: TGTGCCAGCAGCTTAAGTCATACTCTAGAAGCTTTCTTT.

Within the sample, this clone is medium-sized (0.01 to 0.1%). CDR3 coding DNA: TGTGCCAGCGACCCGACAGGGTCATCATACGAGCAGTACTTC. Translating gives CASDPTGSSYEQYF. The rearrangement uses TRBV27 and TRBJ2-7, with 7 nucleotides matching TRBD1. Germline V gene data show CDR1 as MNHEY and CDR2 as SMNVEV (reference sequence). CDR3 size: 14 residues. J gave up 4 bases and V 8 bases, and 11 bases lay outside the gene matches.

The J gene is TRBJ1-1, the V gene TRBV7-9, with D uncertain. Germline V lookup: CDR1 SEHNR, CDR2 FQNEAQ (reference sequence). The germline V and J ends were trimmed by 1 base and 2 bases, with 5 bases remaining between them. The CDR3 contains 13 residues. CDR3 in DNA: TGTGCCAGCAGCTTAGACAGCAACACTGAAGCTTTCTTT. It yields the protein CASSLDSNTEAFF.

This chain connects TRBV27 to TRBJ1-5, with D unclear. The germline CDR1 and CDR2 sequences are MNHEY and SMNVEV (reference sequence). Trimming left V 2 bases short and J 0 bases short, with 5 bases between. This CDR3 is built from 14 residues. This CDR3 reads CASSLEHSNQPQHF. The CDR3 nucleotides are TGTGCCAGCAGTTTAGAGCATAGCAATCAGCCCCAGCATTTT.

The V gene is TRBV7-8, the J gene TRBJ2-7; D is ambiguous. Trimming removed 2 bases from V and 2 bases from J, with 4 bases in between. This CDR3 region has 12 residues. In germline, CDR1 is SGHVS, CDR2 FQNEAQ. The chain's CDR3 is CASSLLAYEQYF. Here the CDR3 DNA reads TGTGCCAGCAGCTTACTAGCCTACGAGCAGTACTTC.

The CDR3 sequence: CASSPQGHGNTIYF. As DNA, the CDR3 is TGTGCCAGCAGTCCCCAGGGGCATGGAAACACCATATATTTT. The V call is TRBV2, the J call TRBJ1-3; a weak D match, TRBD1 (6 bases). Germline CDR1 reads SNHLY; CDR2 reads FYNNEI. There are 14 residues in the CDR3. The V end lost 5 bases, the J end lost 3 bases, and 11 bases lay between the germline ends.

The CDR3 DNA follows: TGCAGTGCTAGTACCGGGAGAGGGGTTGTATCGGATGGCTACACCTTC. Protein sequence: CSASTGRGVVSDGYTF. This chain connects TRBV20-1 to TRBJ1-2; the D gene is possibly TRBD1 (5 bases). With 3 bases removed from V and 6 bases from J, the gap between germline ends came to 23 bases. Germline CDR1 and CDR2: DFQATT and SNEGSKA (reference sequence). The CDR3 is 16 amino acids.

V is TRBV10-2 and J is TRBJ2-7; 8 nucleotides match TRBD2. Germline lookup yields CDR1 WSHSY and CDR2 SAAADI. The length of the CDR3 is 15 residues. Trimming at V came to 4 bases and at J to 2 bases, leaving 7 bases not matched to a gene. The CDR3 loop is CASSVTSGTAYEQYF. The CDR3 bases are TGCGCCAGCAGTGTTACTAGCGGTACTGCCTACGAGCAGTACTTC.

The chain employs TRBV19 and TRBJ1-2, with 7 bases fitting TRBD1. This CDR3 region has 15 residues. With V trimmed by 1 base and J by 2 bases, 4 bases remained unmatched. Germline V gene lookup returns CDR1 LNHDA and CDR2 SQIVND (reference sequence). The DNA for the CDR3 is TGTGCCAGTAGTATAGGACAGGGATACAACTATGGCTACACCTTC. Translation: CASSIGQGYNYGYTF.

The chain has TRBV9 and TRBJ2-7; D perhaps matches TRBD1 (5 bases). Germline V lookup: CDR1 SGDLS, CDR2 YYNGEE. This CDR3 region has 14 residues. The V end was cut by 0 bases, the J end by 2 bases, with 9 bases between. The CDR3 DNA reads as TGTGCCAGCAGCGTAGTGGAGACAGCCTACGAGCAGTACTTC. Protein product: CASSVVETAYEQYF.

The chain employs TRBV5-4 and TRBJ2-7; TRBD2 matches 7 bases. The CDR3 covers 14 residues. With V trimmed by 2 bases and J by 1 base, 3 bases remained unmatched. In germline, CDR1 is SGHNT, CDR2 YYREEE (reference sequence). The CDR3 DNA is TGTGCCAGCAGCTTTGGCGGGGGATCCTACGAGCAGTACTTC. Translation: CASSFGGGSYEQYF.

This clone is medium-sized (0.01 to 0.1%) in the sample. The V gene is TRBV4-2, the J gene TRBJ2-2; 7 positions agree with TRBD2. J was trimmed by 1 base and V by 3 bases; bases with no gene match: 8. The CDR3 contains 17 residues. Germline CDR1 and CDR2: LGHNA and YNFKEQ. The CDR3 DNA sequence: TGTGCCAGCAGCCAGGGTCTGGCGGGAGTGAACACCGGGGAGCTGTTTTTT. Translation: CASSQGLAGVNTGELFF.

The V and J genes are TRBV4-1 and TRBJ1-2; 10 positions agree with TRBD1. Germline CDR1 is MGHRA and CDR2 is YSYEKL. V lost 1 base to trimming and J lost 6 bases; unmatched junction nucleotides: 5. The CDR3 loop spans 15 amino acids. The CDR3 loop is CASSQARTGGNGYTF. The CDR3 coding sequence is TGCGCCAGCAGCCAAGCCCGGACAGGGGGTAATGGCTACACCTTC.

The chain employs TRBV7-9 and TRBJ2-1, with 9 bases fitting TRBD2. The CDR3 covers 16 residues. Germline V lookup: CDR1 SEHNR, CDR2 FQNEAQ (reference sequence). The J segment lost 8 bases and the V segment lost 1 base, leaving 9 bases of the junction unmatched. The CDR3 spells CASSLGEVAGVHEQFF. The CDR3 DNA reads TGTGCCAGCAGCTTAGGCGAGGTAGCGGGAGTACATGAGCAGTTCTTC.

The rearrangement uses TRBV3-1 (or the pseudogene TRBV3-2) and TRBJ1-2, with 10 bases that match TRBD1. Germline V lookup: CDR1 LGHDT, CDR2 YNNKEL (reference sequence). The CDR3 is made up of 15 amino acids. V lost 0 bases to trimming and J lost 5 bases; unmatched junction nucleotides: 3. The CDR3 DNA reads TGTGCCAGCAGCCAAGAAGGACAGGGGGGATATGGCTACACCTTC. Its protein product is CASSQEGQGGYGYTF.

The rearrangement joins TRBV27 to TRBJ1-5, with a tentative D call TRBD1 (5 bases). The CDR3 has 14 amino acids. Per the germline V gene, CDR1 is MNHEY and CDR2 is SMNVEV (reference sequence). V lost 1 base and J lost 4, with 8 bases in between. In DNA form, the CDR3 reads TGTGCCAGCAGTTTATTGGGGGGAAATCAGCCCCAGCATTTT. It yields the protein CASSLLGGNQPQHF.

The genes are TRBV24-1 and TRBJ2-1; D is perhaps TRBD2 (5 bases). V lost 4 bases, J lost 10 bases, and 13 bases lay in between. The CDR3 is 13 residues long. Looked up from germline, CDR1 is KGHDR and CDR2 is SFDVKD. CDR3 sequence reads: CATSDATLGEQFF. CDR3 bases: TGTGCCACCAGTGACGCTACACTAGGCGAGCAGTTCTTC.

V is TRBV19 and J is TRBJ1-4, with 7 bases matching TRBD1. The CDR3 is 14 residues long. The V gene end was trimmed by 3 bases and the J gene end by 8 bases; junction bases not matched to a gene: 6. Germline lookup yields CDR1 LNHDA and CDR2 SQIVND (reference sequence). The CDR3 DNA follows: TGTGCCAGTAGTATGGAACAGGGGAAGGAAAAACTGTTTTTT. Translating gives CASSMEQGKEKLFF.

The chain combines TRBV9 with TRBJ1-5; weak D call: TRBD1 (5 bases). The CDR3 spans 14 residues. Germline lookup yields CDR1 SGDLS and CDR2 YYNGEE. Trimming cost V 0 bases and J 7 bases, with 11 bases left between them. The CDR3 DNA reads as TGTGCCAGCAGCGTAGCAGGGTCAGGCCAGCCCCAGCATTTT. Protein product: CASSVAGSGQPQHF.

V and J are TRBV7-2 and TRBJ2-5; TRBD2 matches at 12 bases. V dropped 6 bases and J dropped 4; count of bases not matched to a gene: 3. Germline CDR1 reads SGHTA; CDR2 reads FQGNSA. CDR3 length equals 14 residues. The CDR3 spells CASRKTSGGETQYF. As DNA, the CDR3 is TGTGCCAGCAGGAAGACTAGCGGGGGAGAGACCCAGTACTTC.

The chain is built from TRBV11-2 and TRBJ2-7; TRBD1 aligns across 8 bases. J gave up 5 bases and V 3 bases, and 3 bases lay outside the gene matches. Germline CDR1 SGHAT, CDR2 FQNNGV. The length of the CDR3 is 13 residues. The CDR3 here is CASSLDRDHEQYF. The CDR3 region has the DNA TGTGCCAGCAGCTTGGACAGGGACCACGAGCAGTACTTC. The full variable domain, completed using reference TRBV11-2 and TRBJ2-7, is EAGVAQSPRYKIIEKRQSVAFWCNPISGHATLYWYQQILGQGPKLLIQFQNNGVVDDSQLPKDRFSAERLKGVDSTLKIQPAKLEDSAVYLCASSLDRDHEQYFGPGTRLTVT.

The chain uses TRBV5-1 and TRBJ1-1; D is possibly TRBD1 (6 bases). V lost 0 bases, J lost 3 bases, and 9 bases lay in between. The germline V gene has CDR1 SGHRS and CDR2 YFSETQ. The CDR3 totals 14 residues. The CDR3 reads CASSLEDRYTEAFF. CDR3 coding DNA: TGCGCCAGCAGCTTGGAGGACAGATACACTGAAGCTTTCTTT.

This clone appeared a few times. The chain joins TRBV19 to TRBJ1-3; D remains unclear. The V gene lost 3 bases and the J gene lost 0 bases, with 9 bases spanning the gap. The CDR3 runs to 15 residues. The V gene's germline CDR1 is LNHDA and CDR2 SQIVND (reference sequence). The CDR3 spells CASSIGRSSGNTIYF. The DNA for the CDR3 is TGTGCCAGTAGTATCGGAAGGAGCTCTGGAAACACCATATATTTT.